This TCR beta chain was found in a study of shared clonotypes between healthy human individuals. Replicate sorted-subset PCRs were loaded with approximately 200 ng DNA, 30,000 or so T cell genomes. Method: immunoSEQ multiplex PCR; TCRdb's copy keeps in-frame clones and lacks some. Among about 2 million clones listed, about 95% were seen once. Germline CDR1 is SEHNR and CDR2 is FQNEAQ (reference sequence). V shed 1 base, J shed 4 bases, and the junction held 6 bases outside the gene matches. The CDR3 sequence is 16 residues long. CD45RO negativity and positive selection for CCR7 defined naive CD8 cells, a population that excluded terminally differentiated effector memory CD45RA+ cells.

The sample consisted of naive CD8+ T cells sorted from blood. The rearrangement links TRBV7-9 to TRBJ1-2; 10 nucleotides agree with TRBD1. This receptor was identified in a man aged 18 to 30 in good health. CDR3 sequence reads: CASSLGATGGLYGYTF. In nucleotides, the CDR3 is TGTGCCAGCAGCTTAGGAGCGACAGGGGGCCTCTATGGCTACACCTTC. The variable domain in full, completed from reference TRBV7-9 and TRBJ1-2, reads DTGVSQNPRHKITKRGQNVTFRCDPISEHNRLYWYRQTLGQGPEFLTYFQNEAQLEKSRLLSDRFSAERPKGSFSTLEIQRTEQGDSAMYLCASSLGATGGLYGYTFGSGTRLTVV.